Below, one T cell receptor (beta chain) is given with its context. What it binds is unknown. Time point of the sample: cycle 4 day 1 (C4D1), after more than five weeks of nivolumab. There was relapse after autologous stem cell transplantation in every patient, and there was variation in brentuximab vedotin exposure. Relapsed/refractory classical Hodgkin lymphoma patients had complete, partial or progressive responses. The table came from immunoSEQ multiplex PCR; TCRdb's copy has only in-frame clones and leaves some out. The table has under 60,000 clones, about 89% seen once. These data belong to a study of PD-1 blockade in classical Hodgkin lymphoma. General study results and limits: Exclusion covered patients beginning nivolumab under 1 year post-ASCT.

Germline V gene data show CDR1 as SGHRS and CDR2 as YFSETQ. V lost 4 bases and J 0 bases, leaving 14 bases between the germline ends. This CDR3 spans 16 amino acids. Sequencing used peripheral blood mononuclear cells (PBMCs), obtained before the fourth cycle of nivolumab. V gene TRBV5-1 combines with J gene TRBJ1-3, with D tentatively TRBD1 (5 bases). The clonotype comes from a human donor with classical Hodgkin lymphoma. CDR3 residues: CASSLPAGSSGNTIYF. The DNA for the CDR3 is TGCGCCAGCAGCCTTCCCGCAGGGAGCTCTGGAAACACCATATATTTT.